Below are 18 T cell receptor beta chains sequenced from a single sample in a study of blood T cell repertoires in COVID-19 (dated by TCRdb to 2018 to 2020). The library was made by the immunoSEQ multiplex PCR assay. Entries here come from immuneACCESS through TCRdb and include only in-frame sequences with V and J called. Some clones fail to appear in such tables; in the studies checked, an unresolved V gene covers under half of the shortfall, and the cause of the remainder is unknown. This sample has roughly 150,000 clones in its table, and approximately 80% of those were observed once. The ten largest clones add up to 6% of the sample. The sample was PBMCs or T cells enriched from blood (not recorded which). These receptors were obtained from a woman in her 50s who had recovered from COVID-19.

This chain links TRBV13 with TRBJ2-7; no reliable D call. The CDR3 has 13 amino acids. With 6 bases removed from V and 3 bases from J, the gap between germline ends came to 12 bases. Germline values: CDR1 PRHDT, CDR2 FYEKMQ (reference sequence). CDR3 coding DNA: TGTGCCAGCAGTCCTAAACCTTACTACGAGCAGTACTTC. The encoded protein is CASSPKPYYEQYF.

This clone was counted once. This chain uses TRBV28 with TRBJ1-2; unclear D gene. CDR3 length equals 13 residues. V gave up 2 bases and J gave up 1 base, with 5 bases separating them. Germline V gene data show CDR1 as MDHEN and CDR2 as SYDVKM. The CDR3 reads CASSLHSNYGYTF. The CDR3 region has the DNA TGTGCCAGCAGTTTACACAGTAACTATGGCTACACCTTC.

The chain couples TRBV5-1 to TRBJ1-4; 11 bases are a match to TRBD1. V was clipped by 4 bases and J by 5 bases; unmatched bases: 4. CDR1 is SGHRS, CDR2 YFSETQ, per germline. The CDR3 spans 15 residues. The CDR3 DNA is TGCGCCAGCAGCCTCAGGGACAGGGGGAATGAAAAACTGTTTTTT. Amino acid sequence: CASSLRDRGNEKLFF.

This clone was recorded once. This chain uses TRBV7-2 with TRBJ1-2; 9 bases are shared with TRBD1. The J segment lost 2 bases and the V segment lost 0 bases, leaving 4 bases of the junction unmatched. Germline CDR1 is SGHTA and CDR2 is FQGNSA. This CDR3 is 16 amino acids long. In DNA, the CDR3 is TGTGCCAGCAGCTTAGCCTCCGGGACAGGGAACTATGGCTACACCTTC. It specifies CASSLASGTGNYGYTF. The entire variable domain, with the rest obtained from reference TRBV7-2 and TRBJ1-2, is as follows: GAGVSQSPSNKVTEKGKDVELRCDPISGHTALYWYRQSLGQGLEFLIYFQGNSAPDKSGLPSDRFSAERTGGSVSTLTIQRTQQEDSAVYLCASSLASGTGNYGYTFGSGTRLTVV.

J is TRBJ2-7 and V is TRBV7-9; D perhaps matches TRBD1 (6 bases). Germline-derived CDR1 and CDR2 are SEHNR and FQNEAQ (reference sequence). V shed 5 bases and J shed 0 bases, with 20 bases lying between them. The CDR3 runs 17 residues. CDR3 DNA: TGTGCCAGCAGCCCATCCCCGGGACACCACTTCTCCTACGAGCAGTACTTC. Translation gives CASSPSPGHHFSYEQYF.

The chain carries TRBV5-1 and TRBJ2-5, with D maybe TRBD1 (6 bases). Trimming removed 0 bases at V and 0 bases at J, with 12 bases between. CDR1 SGHRS and CDR2 YFSETQ come from the germline V gene. The CDR3 spans 16 residues. DNA of the CDR3: TGCGCCAGCAGCTTGGGTTCTGGGACAAACCAAGAGACCCAGTACTTC. Translating gives CASSLGSGTNQETQYF.

V usage is TRBV7-8 and J usage is TRBJ1-2; D gene uncertain. The CDR3 has 14 amino acids. Trimming cost V 1 base and J 8 bases, with 14 bases left between them. Germline V lookup: CDR1 SGHVS, CDR2 FQNEAQ. In DNA, the CDR3 is TGTGCCAGCAGCTTAGGTACAGTAGATAAGGGCTACACCTTC. Translating it yields CASSLGTVDKGYTF. Drawing the rest from reference TRBV7-8 and TRBJ1-2, the complete variable domain is GAGVSQSPRYKVAKRGQDVALRCDPISGHVSLFWYQQALGQGPEFLTYFQNEAQLDKSGLPSDRFFAERPEGSVSTLKIQRTQQEDSAVYLCASSLGTVDKGYTFGSGTRLTVV.

The V gene is TRBV28, the J gene TRBJ1-2; no clear D. Trimming removed 3 bases at V and 2 bases at J, with 10 bases between. CDR1 is MDHEN, CDR2 SYDVKM, per germline. The CDR3 is 14 amino acids. The CDR3 nucleotides read TGTGCCAGCAGTTTTGAACCGGTAAACTATGGCTACACCTTC. It translates to CASSFEPVNYGYTF.

This sequence joins TRBV6-5 and TRBJ2-7; 10 bases agree with TRBD1. Germline CDR1 MNHEY, CDR2 SVGAGI. V trimming: 4 bases; J trimming: 5 bases; junction bases outside the gene matches: 8. This CDR3 comprises 15 residues. DNA for the CDR3: TGTGCCAGCAGTTCCCAGCTGGGACAGGGGAACGAGCAGTACTTC. It specifies CASSSQLGQGNEQYF.

The chain carries TRBV29-1 and TRBJ1-5; a possible D gene is TRBD1 (5 bases). Trimming removed 6 bases from V and 4 bases from J, with 13 bases in between. The germline gives CDR1 SQVTM, CDR2 ANQGSEA. The CDR3 runs to 13 residues. CDR3 residues: CSVRLGGNQPQHF. CDR3 coding DNA: TGCAGCGTCCGACTCGGGGGAAATCAGCCCCAGCATTTT.

This sequence joins TRBV4-1 and TRBJ1-1, with D possibly matching TRBD1 (5 bases). CDR1 and CDR2 from the germline V gene are MGHRA and YSYEKL. The V end lost 4 bases, the J end lost 13 bases, and 25 bases lay between the germline ends. The CDR3 extends over 15 amino acids. The CDR3 nucleotides read TGCGCCAGCAGCCCTGAGGGACTTCCTAGGCCGGACGTTTTCTTT. It encodes CASSPEGLPRPDVFF.

The rearrangement uses TRBV21-1 and TRBJ1-1; the listed D gene, TRBD1, was not tested against the DNA. TRBV21-1 is reported as a pseudogene. This CDR3 is built from 17 residues. The CDR3 loop is CASSKVVRAGGNTEAFF. The CDR3 nucleotides read TGTGCCAGCAGCAAAGTCGTCCGGGCAGGGGGGAACACTGAAGCTTTCTTT.

V usage is TRBV29-1 and J usage is TRBJ1-1, with 8 bases that match TRBD1. Trimming removed 6 bases from V and 7 bases from J; junction bases left unmatched: 10. The length of the CDR3 is 13 residues. Germline V CDR1 and CDR2: SQVTM, ANQGSEA. CDR3 region: CSVPQGEHGEAFF. DNA for the CDR3: TGCAGCGTACCACAGGGGGAGCATGGTGAAGCTTTCTTT.

The V and J genes are TRBV18 and TRBJ1-1; tentatively, D is TRBD1 (5 bases). V lost 0 bases to trimming and J lost 1 base, with 12 bases between them. This CDR3 has 16 amino acids. Germline V gives CDR1 KGHSH, CDR2 LQKENI. The CDR3 here is CASSPPPGPPNTEAFF. The CDR3 DNA reads as TGTGCCAGCTCACCACCCCCAGGGCCCCCGAACACTGAAGCTTTCTTT.

The chain joins TRBV29-1 to TRBJ1-1; D gene uncertain. The V and J ends lost 2 bases and 1 base respectively, with 11 bases between them. Germline V gene data show CDR1 as SQVTM and CDR2 as ANQGSEA. This CDR3 has 14 amino acids. The CDR3 loop is CSVESPGANTEAFF. The CDR3 DNA follows: TGCAGCGTTGAAAGTCCAGGCGCGAACACTGAAGCTTTCTTT.

The chain couples TRBV6-5 to TRBJ2-7, with a tentative D call TRBD1 (6 bases). The CDR3 loop spans 12 amino acids. The germline gives CDR1 MNHEY, CDR2 SVGAGI. Trimming stripped 6 bases from V and 4 bases from J, with 10 bases between. The CDR3 reads CASRGARYEQYF. In DNA form, the CDR3 reads TGTGCCAGCAGGGGGGCTAGGTACGAGCAGTACTTC.

This clone has a single count. The chain combines TRBV11-1 with TRBJ1-1; no reliable D call. The V gene lost 0 bases and the J gene lost 4 bases, with 15 bases spanning the gap. CDR1 and CDR2 (germline): SGHAT, FQDESV (reference sequence). The length of the CDR3 is 16 residues. As DNA, the CDR3 is TGTGCCAGCAGCTTAGCGCTCGGGTCTTTGGGCACTGAAGCTTTCTTT. This sequence encodes CASSLALGSLGTEAFF.

This rearrangement joins TRBV6-4 to TRBJ2-1; 11 nucleotides match TRBD2. Germline CDR1 is MRHNA and CDR2 is SNTAGT. This CDR3 region has 15 residues. Trimming cost V 3 bases and J 8 bases; bases outside gene matches: 6. CDR3 protein: CASSEASGGLDEQFF. The CDR3 coding sequence is TGTGCCAGCAGTGAGGCTAGCGGGGGGTTGGATGAGCAGTTCTTC.